The following is a TCR beta chain sequence with its context. The same CDR3 arises from other DNA sequences in this sample as well. These data originate in a study of blood T cell repertoires in COVID-19. Study-wide context: The United States, Italy and Spain provided the acute and convalescent COVID-19 samples.

Repertoires were generated with immunoSEQ multiplex PCR, while TCRdb's copy carries only in-frame clones and drops some. This table holds about 270,000 clones, approximately 90% found once. V was clipped by 3 bases and J by 6 bases; unmatched bases: 1. This CDR3 is 11 amino acids long. In germline, CDR1 is DFQATT, CDR2 SNEGSKA (reference sequence). The sequenced sample consisted of PBMCs or T cells enriched from blood (not recorded which). The V and J genes are TRBV20-1 and TRBJ1-2, with TRBD1 identical over 7 bases. The TCR sequence derives from a woman aged 50 to 65 who had recovered from COVID-19. The DNA for the CDR3 is TGCAGTGCTAGTACAGGGGATGGCTACACCTTC. This codes for CSASTGDGYTF.